These 18 T cell receptor beta chains were all obtained from the same sample, sequenced in a study of cytomegalovirus exposure and HLA in healthy donors. In the PCR, 60 Vbeta and 13 Jbeta primers were used. Method: immunoSEQ multiplex PCR; TCRdb's copy keeps in-frame clones and lacks some. The sample has about 150,000 clones, 75% to 90% seen once. Sequencing was performed on PBMCs. Every receptor here comes from a woman aged 18-30 years in good health and CMV-seronegative.

In nucleotides, the CDR3 is TGTGCCAGCAGCTTCAGCGACAGGGGTCAATTGAGCTATGGCTACACCTTC. Its protein product is CASSFSDRGQLSYGYTF. This sequence joins TRBV11-2 and TRBJ1-2; 8 nucleotides line up with TRBD1. V lost 3 bases and J lost 4; bases outside the gene matches: 13. The CDR3 sequence is 17 residues long. The germline CDR1 and CDR2 sequences are SGHAT and FQNNGV.

The rearrangement uses TRBV30 and TRBJ1-4; D may be TRBD1 (5 bases). The CDR3 totals 13 residues. The V gene's germline CDR1 is GTSNPN and CDR2 SVGIG (reference sequence). Trimming shortened V by 4 bases and J by 7 bases, and 13 bases separated the two germline ends. As DNA, the CDR3 is TGTGCCTGGAATCCTGACAGAATTGAAAAACTGTTTTTT. It is translated as CAWNPDRIEKLFF.

The chain carries TRBV5-1 and TRBJ1-2; a possible D gene is TRBD1 (5 bases). CDR3 length: 13 residues. Per germline, CDR1 SGHRS and CDR2 YFSETQ. Trimming shortened V by 0 bases and J by 8 bases, and 11 bases separated the two germline ends. The CDR3 coding sequence is TGCGCCAGCAGCTTGGGTAGGGGTGGCGGCTACACCTTC. Translation: CASSLGRGGGYTF.

This clone has a handful of counts. The J gene is TRBJ1-2, the V gene TRBV11-3; D is ambiguous. Germline CDR1 and CDR2: SGHNT and YENEEA. Trimming left V 5 bases short and J 5 bases short, with 18 bases between. The CDR3 length is 15 residues. The CDR3 loop reads CASSGLGRPAYGYTF. The CDR3 DNA follows: TGTGCCAGCAGCGGCCTGGGGAGGCCTGCGTATGGCTACACCTTC.

The table lists this clone with a count of one. This sequence joins TRBV19 and TRBJ1-6; 7 bases are shared with TRBD1. V lost 5 bases, J lost 8 bases, and 6 bases stayed unmatched. The CDR3 is made up of 14 amino acids. From germline, CDR1 is LNHDA and CDR2 SQIVND (reference sequence). CDR3 sequence: CASSHRTGDSPLHF. DNA for the CDR3: TGTGCCAGTAGTCACCGGACAGGAGATTCACCCCTCCACTTT.

The chain carries TRBV5-1 and TRBJ2-2; TRBD1 matches 7 bases. J gave up 4 bases and V 2 bases, and 5 bases lay outside the gene matches. The CDR3 has 15 residues. Per germline, CDR1 SGHRS and CDR2 YFSETQ. CDR3 protein: CASSFEGQSTGELFF. DNA for the CDR3: TGCGCCAGCAGCTTTGAGGGACAGAGCACCGGGGAGCTGTTTTTT.

This clone was seen more than once but under ten times. This chain links TRBV14 with TRBJ1-2; 10 positions match TRBD1. Germline V lookup: CDR1 SGHDN, CDR2 FVKESK. The CDR3 covers 17 residues. The ends lost 4 bases at V and 0 bases at J; junction bases unmatched: 8. The CDR3 reads CASSPAGQGGANYGYTF. Here the CDR3 DNA reads TGTGCCAGCAGCCCCGCCGGACAGGGGGGAGCTAACTATGGCTACACCTTC.

The chain uses TRBV7-9 and TRBJ1-1; D is possibly TRBD1 (6 bases). The CDR3 has 16 residues. CDR1 and CDR2 (germline): SEHNR, FQNEAQ (reference sequence). Deletions cut 5 bases from V and 2 bases from J, with 18 bases between. This CDR3 reads CASSPVNRAFNTEAFF. CDR3 sequence (DNA): TGTGCCAGCAGCCCAGTTAACAGGGCCTTTAACACTGAAGCTTTCTTT.

In regard to this clone: The conserved final phenylalanine or tryptophan is absent from the CDR3, which likely points to a read error. The DNA is left out, because the CDR3 cannot be placed on it with certainty; the CDR3 is given as TCRdb lists it. This chain connects TRBV6-6 to TRBJ1-1; TRBD1 is the table's D call, not checked against the DNA. Including both end residues, the CDR3 is 14 amino acids long. Germline V gives CDR1 MNHNY, CDR2 SVGAGI (reference sequence). CDR3 sequence reads: CASSYSPATGLSVL.

This clone has just a few counts. The chain has TRBV9 and TRBJ2-7, with D perhaps TRBD2 (6 bases). The V gene's germline CDR1 is SGDLS and CDR2 YYNGEE. V dropped 5 bases and J dropped 2 bases, with 14 bases sitting between them. The CDR3 runs 14 residues. The CDR3 here is CASSAGTETYEQYF. The CDR3 DNA reads TGTGCCAGCAGTGCCGGGACTGAGACCTACGAGCAGTACTTC.

The J gene is TRBJ1-1, the V gene TRBV28; 7 nucleotides line up with TRBD1. The V and J ends lost 4 bases and 5 bases, in that order; junction bases with no gene match: 1. Germline V CDR1 and CDR2: MDHEN, SYDVKM. The CDR3 contains 12 residues. The CDR3 nucleotides read TGTGCCAGCAGTTGGGGACAGACTGAAGCTTTCTTT. Translating it yields CASSWGQTEAFF.

This sequence joins TRBV19 and TRBJ1-3; TRBD1 matches at 10 bases. V lost 4 bases to trimming and J lost 4 bases; unmatched junction nucleotides: 10. The germline CDR1 and CDR2 sequences are LNHDA and SQIVND (reference sequence). The CDR3 totals 17 residues. The DNA for the CDR3 is TGTGCCAGTAGTACCCTGGACAGGGGGATCTCCGGAAACACCATATATTTT. Protein: CASSTLDRGISGNTIYF.

The table lists this clone with a count of one. The chain links TRBV9 to TRBJ2-3; perhaps TRBD1 as D (6 bases). The V and J ends lost 4 bases and 7 bases respectively, with 31 bases between them. The CDR3 has 19 amino acids. CDR1 is SGDLS and CDR2 is YYNGEE in the germline V gene. The CDR3 loop is CASSLYPWGQSTPGHTQYF. The CDR3 coding sequence is TGTGCCAGCAGCTTATATCCGTGGGGACAAAGCACGCCGGGACATACGCAGTATTTT. The full variable domain, its missing parts supplied by reference TRBV9 and TRBJ2-3, is DSGVTQTPKHLITATGQRVTLRCSPRSGDLSVYWYQQSLDQGLQFLIQYYNGEERAKGNILERFSAQQFPDLHSELNLSSLELGDSALYFCASSLYPWGQSTPGHTQYFGPGTRLTVL.

This chain connects TRBV10-2 to TRBJ2-2, with a weak D call TRBD2 (5 bases). Trimming cost V 2 bases and J 6 bases, with 7 bases left between them. The V gene's germline CDR1 is WSHSY and CDR2 SAAADI. The CDR3 extends over 13 amino acids. The CDR3 DNA reads as TGCGCCAGCAGTGAGCGCGGGTCCGGGGAGCTGTTTTTT. Its translation is CASSERGSGELFF.

This sequence joins TRBV11-2 and TRBJ1-5; no definite D call. V was trimmed by 1 base and J by 1 base, leaving 14 bases between them. Germline loops: CDR1 SGHAT, CDR2 FQNNGV. This CDR3 comprises 17 residues. The CDR3 DNA follows: TGTGCCAGCAGCTTAGGTGCAGGAGGCCTCAGCAATCAGCCCCAGCATTTT. It encodes CASSLGAGGLSNQPQHF.

The gene calls are TRBV5-1 and TRBJ2-2, with D possibly being TRBD1 (7 bases). Germline assignment: CDR1 SGHRS and CDR2 YFSETQ. V was trimmed by 1 base and J by 3 bases, leaving 10 bases between them. The CDR3 is 15 amino acids. The CDR3 nucleotides are TGCGCCAGCAGCTTGTGCAGGGGGGACACCGGGGAGCTGTTTTTT. This gives the protein CASSLCRGDTGELFF. Variable domain in full (rest from reference TRBV5-1 and TRBJ2-2): KAGVTQTPRYLIKTRGQQVTLSCSPISGHRSVSWYQQTPGQGLQFLFEYFSETQRNKGNFPGRFSGRQFSNSRSEMNVSTLELGDSALYLCASSLCRGDTGELFFGEGSRLTVL.

There are a few counts of this clone. V and J are TRBV9 and TRBJ1-6; D might be TRBD1 (5 bases). The V gene lost 0 bases and the J gene lost 10 bases, with 14 bases spanning the gap. CDR1 is SGDLS, CDR2 YYNGEE, per germline. The CDR3 is 15 residues long. CDR3 nucleotide sequence: TGTGCCAGCAGCGTAGATGTAAGGGGTCAATCACCCCTCCACTTT. Protein: CASSVDVRGQSPLHF. Filled out from reference TRBV9 and TRBJ1-6, the complete variable domain reads DSGVTQTPKHLITATGQRVTLRCSPRSGDLSVYWYQQSLDQGLQFLIQYYNGEERAKGNILERFSAQQFPDLHSELNLSSLELGDSALYFCASSVDVRGQSPLHFGNGTRLTVT.

This chain links TRBV7-3 with TRBJ1-1; possible D gene TRBD1, 6 bases. This CDR3 spans 16 amino acids. CDR1 SGHTA and CDR2 FQGTGA come from the germline V gene. Trimming stripped 5 bases from V and 6 bases from J, with 22 bases between. The CDR3 region has the DNA TGTGCCAGCAGCCCAATGGGGAGGGGGGGTTCCTCTGAAGCTTTCTTT. It specifies CASSPMGRGGSSEAFF.